This T cell receptor beta chain was captured by sequencing in a study of cytotoxic CD8 clonotypes in ibrutinib-treated CLL. Across the whole study: Of the patients, about a dozen were relapsed/refractory, over 14 treatment-naive and 17 to 18 IGHV unmutated.

Sequencing used immunoSEQ multiplex PCR; TCRdb keeps in-frame clones, though not all of them. The sample records roughly 190,000 clones, about two thirds being singletons. The length of the CDR3 is 13 residues. V shed 6 bases and J shed 2 bases, with 11 bases lying between them. Germline V gives CDR1 SQVTM, CDR2 ANQGSEA. As to this clone: Its antigen is unknown.

Study results and limitations: Clonality rose at ibrutinib response, held steady in sustained remission, and fell toward baseline at progression. While tracking circulating CD8+ T-cell counts, baseline clonality exceeded that of age-matched healthy donors.

The authors obtained roughly 1.8 micrograms of genomic DNA from cryopreserved PBMCs for TCR beta libraries. The V and J genes are TRBV29-1 and TRBJ2-1; D is unclear. The TCR sequence derives from a human donor with chronic lymphocytic leukemia. The starting material was PBMCs, obtained after 24 months of ibrutinib treatment. The CDR3 spells CSVTPGPYNEQFF. CDR3 sequence (DNA): TGCAGCGTGACCCCTGGACCCTACAATGAGCAGTTCTTC.